Listed here is a single T cell receptor beta chain. The antigen is not known. In the PCR, 60 Vbeta and 13 Jbeta primers were used. The repertoire was sequenced with immunoSEQ multiplex PCR; TCRdb's copy has only in-frame clones and lacks some. The sample has some 130,000 clones; 81% are singletons. These data belong to a study of cytomegalovirus exposure and HLA in healthy donors. Whole-study findings and limits: In an earlier analysis, most TCR beta V segments were productive about 90% or about 30% of the time. 87-base-pair reads could not separate some V segments, including TRBV6-2 and TRBV6-3. Most CMV-associated TCR beta chains appeared HLA-restricted in a later analysis.

Germline V gene lookup returns CDR1 LNHDA and CDR2 SQIVND (reference sequence). Losses at the gene ends were 4 bases for V and 1 base for J; bases not matched to a gene: 2. CDR3 size: 14 residues. This clonotype was sampled from a man aged 18-30 years in good health and CMV-seronegative. Sequenced: PBMCs. The chain combines TRBV19 with TRBJ2-5; TRBD2 matches 8 bases. For the CDR3, the DNA is TGTGCCAGTAGTACCGGGACTAGCCAAGAGACCCAGTACTTC. Its translation is CASSTGTSQETQYF.